This TCR beta chain is from a study of T cells after yellow fever vaccination. Study-wide findings and caveats: Among primary-vaccination clones, most reappeared after the booster, at around 97% for CD4 and around 90% for CD8.

This clonotype was recorded a few times. The target antigen is unknown. TCRdb re-called the 5' RACE reads through MiXCR, storing one row per CDR3 protein. The sample has 120,000 or so distinct CDR3 sequences, about 16% seen once; the top ten hold roughly 43%. The receptor was derived from a man aged 18 to 30 who received the YFV17D yellow fever vaccine. This specimen was CD8+ T cells sorted from PBMCs, taken 5 days after the yellow fever booster vaccination.

CDR3 protein: CASSEIRDSNSYEQYF. CDR3 coding DNA: TGTGCCAGCAGCGAAATCCGGGACAGTAACTCCTACGAGCAGTACTTC. V and J are TRBV7-9 and TRBJ2-7, with TRBD1 identical over 7 bases. The CDR3 consists of 16 residues. Germline V gene sequence: CDR1 SEHNR, CDR2 FQNEAQ (reference sequence). With 5 bases clipped from V and 0 bases from J, the junction kept 10 bases outside the gene matches.